This record covers a single TCR beta chain. Its antigen is unknown. Constant-region reverse primers amplified full-length variable regions, followed by semi-nested Nested Universal Primer A PCR. TCRdb recomputed calls from the 5' RACE reads with MiXCR, one row per CDR3 protein. The sample includes fewer than 8,500 distinct CDR3 sequences, about two thirds of them seen just once. General observations from the study: The larger-cohort validation was restricted to a single TCR beta V-J rearrangement rather than whole repertoires.

With 2 bases removed from V and 1 base from J, the gap between germline ends came to 5 bases. Germline V gene lookup returns CDR1 MNHEY and CDR2 SVGAGI. The CDR3 covers 14 residues. V usage is TRBV6-5 and J usage is TRBJ2-2; possible D gene TRBD1, 5 bases. The sequenced sample consisted of tumor-infiltrating naive CD4+ T cells sorted from the breast tumor. The sample's subset: naive CD4+ T cells, CD4+CD45RA+CD25-. The receptor's source is a female donor with breast cancer. In DNA form, the CDR3 reads TGTGCCAGCAGTTACGACAGGAACACCGGGGAGCTGTTTTTT. Amino acid sequence: CASSYDRNTGELFF.